This TCR beta chain was recovered during a study of blood T cell repertoires in COVID-19. This table comes from immunoSEQ multiplex PCR, and its TCRdb copy is limited to in-frame clones, with some not included. This table has about 86,000 clones, roughly four fifths appearing once. The sequenced sample consisted of peripheral blood. The clonotype was recovered from a woman older than 75 with acute or convalescent COVID-19.

The CDR3 loop is CASHTQGTQYF. CDR3 coding DNA: TGTGCCAGCCACACACAGGGGACCCAGTACTTC. The V and J genes are TRBV2 and TRBJ2-5; possible D gene TRBD1, 6 bases. CDR1 and CDR2 (germline): SNHLY, FYNNEI. The CDR3 is 11 residues long. V dropped 8 bases and J dropped 7 bases, with 11 bases sitting between them.